This TCR beta chain was sequenced for a study of T-cell memory formation after mild COVID-19. This clonotype has more than one count but fewer than ten. What it recognizes is unknown. Germline V gene data show CDR1 as GTSNPN and CDR2 as SVGIG (reference sequence). The CDR3 extends over 15 amino acids. V was clipped by 4 bases and J by 2 bases, with 15 bases between them. Study-level results: Among contracting clones, CD4+ were mainly CM/EM and CD8+ enriched in EMRA. Second-wave clones reaching peak frequency on day 37 lacked confirmed SARS-CoV-2 specificity. Some clones that responded were present in memory (sampled pre-infection), which suggests cross-reactive memory joined.

5'RACE with constant-segment primers built TCRalpha and TCRbeta cDNA libraries with UMIs. Each CDR3 protein is one row after TCRdb ran MiXCR on the 5' RACE reads. The sample carries 580,000 or so distinct CDR3 sequences, 17% recorded once. Specimen: PBMCs or a T cell subset sorted from them (not recorded which). This receptor was obtained from an adult woman who had mild COVID-19 (a few samples of this study predate the infection). Cell type and time point are not known. This chain joins TRBV30 and TRBJ1-5, with D unclear. The CDR3 spells CAWTKWEEGNQPQHF. The CDR3 DNA is TGTGCCTGGACGAAGTGGGAGGAGGGCAATCAGCCCCAGCATTTT.